The next 17 T cell receptor beta chains were all read from a single sample in a study of cytomegalovirus exposure and HLA in healthy donors. 13 Jbeta primers and 60 Vbeta primers were used for the PCR. Clones were read by immunoSEQ multiplex PCR, and TCRdb kept only the in-frame ones, dropping some. The table has under 200,000 clones, 68% seen once. The sequenced sample consisted of PBMCs. The receptor source for this set is a woman aged 40 to 50 in good health and CMV-seropositive.

This rearrangement joins TRBV9 to TRBJ2-5, with D perhaps matching TRBD1 (6 bases). CDR3 length: 15 residues. Germline-derived CDR1 and CDR2 are SGDLS and YYNGEE. The V end lost 4 bases, the J end lost 5 bases, and 18 bases lay between the germline ends. The CDR3 sequence is CASSYYQGKGETQYF. CDR3 coding DNA: TGTGCCAGCAGCTACTACCAGGGGAAAGGGGAGACCCAGTACTTC.

This chain connects TRBV14 to TRBJ2-1, with 8 nucleotides matching TRBD2. J lost 8 bases, V lost 0 bases, and 15 bases had no gene match. This CDR3 has 18 amino acids. Per germline, CDR1 SGHDN and CDR2 FVKESK. CDR3 DNA: TGTGCCAGCAGCCAAGAGGGTATTCGCGGGGGGCCCTGGGATGAGCAGTTCTTC. This gives the protein CASSQEGIRGGPWDEQFF.

V usage is TRBV13 and J usage is TRBJ2-3; 9 positions match TRBD2. Germline V gene sequence: CDR1 PRHDT, CDR2 FYEKMQ (reference sequence). Trimming at V came to 5 bases and at J to 2 bases, leaving 5 bases not matched to a gene. CDR3 size: 15 residues. The DNA of the CDR3 is TGTGCCAGCAGCGCAATAGCGGGGGTCACAGATACGCAGTATTTT. It codes for CASSAIAGVTDTQYF.

The chain uses TRBV10-3 and TRBJ2-1; 11 bases fit TRBD2. V dropped 6 bases and J dropped 5; count of bases not matched to a gene: 6. This CDR3 is built from 15 residues. CDR1 and CDR2 (germline): ENHRY, SYGVKD. The CDR3 bases are TGTGCCATCAGCGATCTAGCGGGGGGAGACAATGAGCAGTTCTTC. Translated, it gives CAISDLAGGDNEQFF.

The chain has TRBV19 and TRBJ2-2, with 10 bases that match TRBD1. The CDR3 is made up of 14 amino acids. The junction had 6 bases not matched to a gene; V was cut back by 8 bases and J by 6 bases. Germline loops: CDR1 LNHDA, CDR2 SQIVND (reference sequence). The CDR3 DNA reads TGTGCCAGTTCCGGGACAGGGGTCGCCGGGGAGCTGTTTTTT. Protein: CASSGTGVAGELFF.

This chain uses TRBV6-5 with TRBJ1-1; tentatively, D is TRBD1 (5 bases). V was pared by 0 bases and J by 5 bases, with 13 bases between. The CDR3 is 15 amino acids. Germline assignment: CDR1 MNHEY and CDR2 SVGAGI. DNA for the CDR3: TGTGCCAGCAGTTACTCGATGGGGGAGGCGACTGAAGCTTTCTTT. Translation gives CASSYSMGEATEAFF.

This clone has only one observation. The rearrangement uses TRBV5-6 and TRBJ2-5; 12 bases align to TRBD2. The CDR3 is 18 amino acids. The V gene's germline CDR1 is SGHDT and CDR2 YYEEEE. After removal of 4 bases from V and 3 bases from J, the junction contained 13 bases not matched to a gene. CDR3 sequence reads: CASSLGQAPSGGEETQYF. The CDR3 DNA reads TGTGCCAGCAGCCTAGGACAGGCCCCTAGCGGGGGGGAAGAGACCCAGTACTTC.

The chain is built from TRBV29-1 and TRBJ2-3; the match to TRBD2 covers 11 bases. This CDR3 has 19 amino acids. Germline values: CDR1 SQVTM, CDR2 ANQGSEA. Germline trimming cut 2 bases from V and 1 base from J; bases unmatched to any gene: 14. CDR3 region: CSVEFGSGGAGPGTDTQYF. The CDR3 coding sequence is TGCAGCGTTGAATTCGGTAGCGGGGGGGCCGGTCCAGGCACAGATACGCAGTATTTT.

This chain links TRBV7-2 with TRBJ1-3; TRBD1 is a possible D gene (5 bases). V shed 4 bases and J shed 0 bases, with 19 bases lying between them. CDR1 SGHTA and CDR2 FQGNSA come from the germline V gene. The CDR3 is made up of 18 amino acids. CDR3 sequence reads: CASSSTTRWGRSGNTIYF. CDR3 nucleotide sequence: TGTGCCAGCAGCTCCACTACGCGGTGGGGCCGCTCTGGAAACACCATATATTTT.

The genes are TRBV5-4 and TRBJ1-4, with a possible D match to TRBD1 (6 bases). CDR3 length: 16 residues. The V gene lost 0 bases and the J gene lost 5 bases, with 14 bases spanning the gap. CDR1 is SGHNT, CDR2 YYREEE, per germline (reference sequence). Here the CDR3 DNA reads TGTGCCAGCAGCTTGGATAGGGACACTTTAAATGAAAAACTGTTTTTT. The encoded protein is CASSLDRDTLNEKLFF.

This clone appeared a few times. The chain employs TRBV19 and TRBJ1-1; 10 nucleotides align to TRBD1. This CDR3 contains 13 residues. The germline CDR1 and CDR2 sequences are LNHDA and SQIVND (reference sequence). V gave up 7 bases and J gave up 3 bases; unmatched junction bases: 2. CDR3 protein: CASTGQGDTEAFF. The CDR3 coding sequence is TGTGCCAGTACCGGACAGGGGGACACTGAAGCTTTCTTT.

V gene TRBV5-6 combines with J gene TRBJ2-1; TRBD2 aligns across 12 bases. Trimming removed 6 bases from V and 9 bases from J; junction bases left unmatched: 4. Germline assignment: CDR1 SGHDT and CDR2 YYEEEE. This CDR3 comprises 13 residues. The CDR3: CASTTSGRSEQFF. The CDR3, as DNA: TGTGCCAGCACTACTAGCGGGAGGTCTGAGCAGTTCTTC.

This rearrangement joins TRBV18 to TRBJ1-2, with D possibly matching TRBD1 (6 bases). Germline assignment: CDR1 KGHSH and CDR2 LQKENI. V was pared by 2 bases and J by 6 bases, with 7 bases between. The CDR3 length is 12 residues. The CDR3 coding sequence is TGTGCCAGCTCACCAGGGGGCCATGGCTACACCTTC. Translated: CASSPGGHGYTF.

The table lists this clone with a few counts. V is TRBV6-1 and J is TRBJ2-3, with 8 bases matching TRBD2. The ends lost 6 bases at V and 4 bases at J; junction bases unmatched: 3. The germline CDR1 and CDR2 sequences are MNHNS and SASEGT. The CDR3 spans 13 residues. The CDR3 sequence is CASRGTRADTQYF. The CDR3 DNA reads TGTGCCAGCAGGGGGACTAGGGCAGATACGCAGTATTTT.

This clone showed up just once. The gene calls are TRBV9 and TRBJ2-5; D might be TRBD1 (5 bases). Trimming stripped 0 bases from V and 5 bases from J, with 11 bases between. Germline values: CDR1 SGDLS, CDR2 YYNGEE. The CDR3 length is 14 residues. The CDR3 loop is CASSVAGASETQYF. In nucleotides, the CDR3 is TGTGCCAGCAGCGTAGCTGGGGCATCTGAGACCCAGTACTTC. Together with reference TRBV9 and TRBJ2-5, the CDR3 gives the full variable domain: DSGVTQTPKHLITATGQRVTLRCSPRSGDLSVYWYQQSLDQGLQFLIQYYNGEERAKGNILERFSAQQFPDLHSELNLSSLELGDSALYFCASSVAGASETQYFGPGTRLLVL.

The rearrangement joins TRBV7-6 to TRBJ2-7; 10 nucleotides match TRBD2. The CDR3 is made up of 15 amino acids. The germline V gene encodes CDR1 SGHVS and CDR2 FNYEAQ. V was clipped by 1 base and J by 3 bases; unmatched bases: 3. The CDR3 protein is CASSLGGLASYEQYF. The CDR3, as DNA: TGTGCCAGCAGCTTAGGGGGACTAGCGAGCTACGAGCAGTACTTC.

Points on this clone: The same CDR3 also results from other DNA sequences found in this sample. The chain couples TRBV27 to TRBJ1-2, with a possible D match to TRBD1 (5 bases). The CDR3 is made up of 13 amino acids. Trimming took 6 bases from V and 2 from J, leaving 10 bases between them. Germline V CDR1 and CDR2: MNHEY, SMNVEV (reference sequence). The CDR3 bases are TGTGCCAGCAGAGAACAGGCCAACTATGGCTACACCTTC. This gives the protein CASREQANYGYTF.